Following are 2 T cell receptor beta chains from one sample sequenced in a study of OX40 agonist ivuxolimab in advanced cancers. The repertoire was sequenced with immunoSEQ multiplex PCR; TCRdb's copy has only in-frame clones and lacks some. The data contain more than 45,000 clones, around 73% of them singletons. This material consisted of CD4+ or CD8+ T cells sorted from blood, taken in a trial of the OX40 agonist ivuxolimab. These receptor sequences come from an adult with an advanced solid tumor such as melanoma, head and neck, liver or kidney cancer.

The V and J genes are TRBV9 and TRBJ2-7; the match to TRBD1 covers 10 bases. Germline V gives CDR1 SGDLS, CDR2 YYNGEE. This CDR3 comprises 15 residues. J lost 4 bases, V lost 3 bases, and 7 bases had no gene match. CDR3 DNA sequence: TGTGCCAGCAGCGCCCACCCGGGACAGGGGTACGAGCAGTACTTC. Translation: CASSAHPGQGYEQYF.

The chain uses TRBV10-3 and TRBJ2-2; 7 bases line up with TRBD1. Per the germline V gene, CDR1 is ENHRY and CDR2 is SYGVKD. CDR3 length equals 14 residues. V was pared by 10 bases and J by 4 bases, with 9 bases of the junction left unmatched. CDR3 coding DNA: TGTGCCACCGGGACAGAGTCGATCACCGGGGAGCTGTTTTTT. Translation gives CATGTESITGELFF.